The next 17 T cell receptor beta chains were all read from a single sample in a study of human T cells and chemical hapten exposure. Indicated time point: patch test 2, 6 weeks after DPC sensitization. Treatment given: therapeutic diphenylcyclopropenone sensitization with weekly scalp DPC. TCRdb processed the RACE reads anew with MiXCR; each CDR3 protein has one entry. The table includes tens of thousands of distinct CDR3 sequences, roughly 10% detected once. This specimen was whole blood, taken in connection with sensitization to the hapten diphenylcyclopropenone (DPC). The receptors come from a woman aged 30 to 39 with alopecia areata. Some clones in this sample may be carry-over from other donors' samples.

In its sample, this clonotype was seen many times. The chain links TRBV29-1 to TRBJ2-3, with TRBD2 matching 10 bases. The CDR3 is made up of 15 amino acids. CDR1 and CDR2 from the germline V gene are SQVTM and ANQGSEA. V lost 3 bases to trimming and J lost 2 bases; unmatched junction nucleotides: 5. CDR3 nucleotides: TGCAGCGTTGAGCCTAGCGGGGGCCTCACAGATACGCAGTATTTT. Protein: CSVEPSGGLTDTQYF.

There are many counts of this clonotype. CDR3 in DNA: TGTGCCAGCAGTTACCCGGAAGCCGGCAGTCAGCCCCAGCATTTT. Its protein is CASSYPEAGSQPQHF. This chain connects TRBV6-6 to TRBJ1-5; D ambiguous. V was trimmed by 2 bases and J by 6 bases, leaving 14 bases between them. This CDR3 region has 15 residues. CDR1 MNHNY and CDR2 SVGAGI come from the germline V gene (reference sequence).

This clonotype was counted many times. This chain connects TRBV29-1 to TRBJ2-3; unclear D gene. The V and J ends lost 3 bases and 4 bases respectively, with 8 bases between them. The length of the CDR3 is 12 residues. Germline assignment: CDR1 SQVTM and CDR2 ANQGSEA. CDR3 DNA: TGCAGCGTTGAGGGCCGGGCAGATACGCAGTATTTT. Translating it yields CSVEGRADTQYF.

This rearrangement joins TRBV20-1 to TRBJ1-1; D may be TRBD1 (5 bases). CDR3 length: 14 residues. V lost 3 bases and J 1 base, leaving 12 bases between the germline ends. In germline, CDR1 is DFQATT, CDR2 SNEGSKA (reference sequence). The CDR3 nucleotides read TGCAGTGCTAGGGGGATCAGGGAGAACACTGAAGCTTTCTTT. Its translation is CSARGIRENTEAFF.

This clonotype was counted ten times or more. V and J are TRBV4-3 and TRBJ1-6, with 7 bases lining up with TRBD1. Germline CDR1 LGHNA, CDR2 YSLEER. The CDR3 sequence is 14 residues long. The V segment lost 4 bases and the J segment 6 bases; nucleotides outside the gene matches: 3. The DNA for the CDR3 is TGCGCCAGCAGCCCCAACAGGGGTAATTCACCCCTCCACTTT. This gives the protein CASSPNRGNSPLHF.

There are a few counts of this clonotype. The CDR3 DNA follows: TGTGCCAGCAGCCATTGGGGACTCCCCCCGAAGGAGCAGTTCTTC. Translating it yields CASSHWGLPPKEQFF. This chain links TRBV14 with TRBJ2-1; possibly TRBD2 for D (6 bases). V was trimmed by 3 bases and J by 10 bases, leaving 19 bases between them. Germline V gene lookup returns CDR1 SGHDN and CDR2 FVKESK. The CDR3 contains 15 residues.

This clonotype turned up a few times. V and J are TRBV20-1 and TRBJ2-5; TRBD1 matches at 8 bases. Per germline, CDR1 DFQATT and CDR2 SNEGSKA (reference sequence). The CDR3 runs 16 residues. The J segment lost 0 bases and the V segment lost 5 bases, leaving 11 bases of the junction unmatched. CDR3 in amino acids: CSAQSGQGWYQETQYF. In DNA, the CDR3 is TGCAGTGCTCAATCCGGACAGGGATGGTACCAAGAGACCCAGTACTTC.

Many counts were recorded for this clonotype. The chain links TRBV7-2 to TRBJ1-6; perhaps TRBD1 as D (5 bases). Germline CDR1 reads SGHTA; CDR2 reads FQGNSA. The CDR3 has 14 amino acids. The V end was cut by 2 bases, the J end by 6 bases, with 8 bases between. The CDR3 spells CASSLYRSNSPLHF. CDR3 coding DNA: TGTGCCAGCAGCTTATACAGGAGTAATTCACCCCTCCACTTT.

Concerning this clonotype itself: This may stem from a read error, because a much larger clone lies one nucleotide away. This rearrangement joins TRBV29-1 to TRBJ2-1, with D perhaps matching TRBD1 or TRBD2 (5 bases each). Trimming stripped 4 bases from V and 6 bases from J, with 19 bases between. The CDR3 loop spans 15 amino acids. Germline CDR1 SQVTM, CDR2 ANQGSEA. The CDR3 DNA reads as TGCAGCGTTGCCACCCGGGACCGATACGGCAATGAGCAGTTCTTC. This sequence encodes CSVATRDRYGNEQFF.

This clonotype was counted ten times or more. J is TRBJ2-1 and V is TRBV4-1, with D unresolved. V was clipped by 1 base and J by 7 bases, with 17 bases between them. The length of the CDR3 is 16 residues. Germline-derived CDR1 and CDR2 are MGHRA and YSYEKL. CDR3 protein: CASSQADVPGRNEQFF. CDR3 coding DNA: TGCGCCAGCAGCCAAGCGGACGTCCCCGGACGGAATGAGCAGTTCTTC.

The chain has TRBV29-1 and TRBJ2-5; no firm D call. V was trimmed by 4 bases and J by 3 bases, leaving 6 bases between them. The CDR3 contains 11 residues. The germline V gene encodes CDR1 SQVTM and CDR2 ANQGSEA. The CDR3 region is CSVVVKETQYF. Here the CDR3 DNA reads TGCAGCGTTGTTGTGAAAGAGACCCAGTACTTC.

This rearrangement joins TRBV29-1 to TRBJ2-3; a possible D gene is TRBD2 (6 bases). The CDR3 consists of 12 residues. Trimming left V 8 bases short and J 4 bases short, with 13 bases between. Germline CDR1 and CDR2: SQVTM and ANQGSEA. This chain's CDR3 is CSRRGPPDTQYF. Written as DNA, the CDR3 is TGCAGCCGGAGGGGACCCCCAGATACGCAGTATTTT.

The gene calls are TRBV28 and TRBJ2-3; D perhaps matches TRBD2 (6 bases). V was cut by 8 bases and J by 5 bases, with 14 bases left in between. This CDR3 region has 13 residues. Germline CDR1 reads MDHEN; CDR2 reads SYDVKM. CDR3 DNA: TGTGCCAGCTTAGCGGCCCTGGGAGATACGCAGTATTTT. Translation: CASLAALGDTQYF. The full variable domain, its missing parts supplied by reference TRBV28 and TRBJ2-3, is DVKVTQSSRYLVKRTGEKVFLECVQDMDHENMFWYRQDPGLGLRLIYFSYDVKMKEKGDIPEGYSVSREKKERFSLILESASTNQTSMYLCASLAALGDTQYFGPGTRLTVL.

The chain carries TRBV4-1 and TRBJ2-3; D remains unclear. The CDR3 spans 13 residues. V lost 2 bases and J 3 bases, leaving 6 bases between the germline ends. From germline, CDR1 is MGHRA and CDR2 YSYEKL. CDR3: CASSQQLTDTQYF. CDR3 nucleotides: TGCGCCAGCAGCCAACAGCTGACAGATACGCAGTATTTT.

This clonotype came up many times. The chain is built from TRBV19 and TRBJ2-6; D might be TRBD1 (6 bases). The CDR3 runs to 17 residues. Germline V gene sequence: CDR1 LNHDA, CDR2 SQIVND (reference sequence). Trimming shortened V by 7 bases and J by 3 bases, and 19 bases separated the two germline ends. The CDR3 DNA reads as TGTGCCAGTAACGGGGCAGGGGTCCTTGTTGGGGCCAACGTCCTGACTTTC. Protein product: CASNGAGVLVGANVLTF.

This clonotype was recorded many times. V usage is TRBV9 and J usage is TRBJ2-1, with 9 bases matching TRBD2. Germline-derived CDR1 and CDR2 are SGDLS and YYNGEE. CDR3 size: 16 residues. Germline trimming cut 4 bases from V and 5 bases from J; bases unmatched to any gene: 10. The CDR3 is CASSRYSGRIDNEQFF. The CDR3 region has the DNA TGTGCCAGCAGCCGTTACAGCGGGAGGATTGACAATGAGCAGTTCTTC.

Many counts were recorded for this clonotype. DNA of the CDR3: TGCGCCAGCAGCTTGGAATACGGGAACACTGAAGCTTTCTTT. Translating gives CASSLEYGNTEAFF. This chain links TRBV5-1 with TRBJ1-1; D unclear. Germline loops: CDR1 SGHRS, CDR2 YFSETQ. The CDR3 is 14 amino acids. V lost 0 bases to trimming and J lost 1 base, with 7 bases between them.